The clone carrying this TCR beta chain was recorded many times. This specimen belongs to a study of early T cells in non-severe SARS-CoV-2 infection. Germline V CDR1 and CDR2: SGDLS, YYNGEE. This CDR3 is built from 15 residues. The V segment lost 0 bases and the J segment 4 bases; nucleotides outside the gene matches: 3. In TCRdb, the 5' RACE reads were re-called with MiXCR into one record per CDR3 protein. Of 20,000 to 25,000 distinct CDR3 sequences in the sample, less than 5% are singletons; the top ten hold about 20%. The origin of this receptor is an adult who was a healthcare worker with PCR-confirmed SARS-CoV-2 infection or an uninfected control (not recorded which). This chain joins TRBV9 and TRBJ1-5, with TRBD1 matching over 8 bases. The sequenced sample consisted of whole blood. CDR3 in DNA: TGTGCCAGCAGCGTAGGGACAGGGTATAATCAGCCCCAGCATTTT. This gives the protein CASSVGTGYNQPQHF.